This T cell receptor (beta chain) came from a study of molecular identifiers for immune sequencing clone quantification. Of note for this clonotype: One base away lies a much larger clone, so this may be a sequencing read error.

With 7 bases clipped from V and 7 bases from J, the junction kept 11 bases outside the gene matches. CDR1 is MNHEY and CDR2 is SVGEGT in the germline V gene. The length of the CDR3 is 15 residues. TCRdb itself ran the PCR reads through MiXCR, one entry per CDR3 protein. The table has approximately 320,000 distinct CDR3 sequences, 24% seen once. The chain couples TRBV6-2 or TRBV6-3 to TRBJ1-5; 9 bases line up with TRBD1. Specimen: naive CD8+ T cells from blood, with Jurkat cell RNA spiked in. Indicated subset: FACS-sorted CD8+CD4-CCR7+CD45RA+ naive T cells. This TCR derives from a human donor in good health. Some libraries in this study had Jurkat cell RNA spiked in. This CDR3 is CASTQVGQGKQPQHF. The DNA for the CDR3 is TGTGCCAGCACCCAGGTCGGACAGGGGAAACAGCCCCAGCATTTT.